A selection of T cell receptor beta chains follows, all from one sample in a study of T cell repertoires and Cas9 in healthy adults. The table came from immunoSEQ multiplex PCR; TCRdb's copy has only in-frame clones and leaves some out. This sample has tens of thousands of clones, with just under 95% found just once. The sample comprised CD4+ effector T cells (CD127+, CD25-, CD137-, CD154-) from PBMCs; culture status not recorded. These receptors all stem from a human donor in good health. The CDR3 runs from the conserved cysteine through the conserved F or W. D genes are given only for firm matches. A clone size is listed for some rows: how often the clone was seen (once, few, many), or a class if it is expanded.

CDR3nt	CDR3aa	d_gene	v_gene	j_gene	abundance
TGTGCCAGCAGCTTGGAACAGGGTGGGCGTGAAAAACTGTTTTTT	CASSLEQGGREKLFF	.	TRBV5-6	TRBJ1-4	.
TGTGCCACCACGGGACTAGCGGGTGGCTATGAGCAGTTCTTC	CATTGLAGGYEQFF	TRBD2	TRBV7-8	TRBJ2-1	once
TGTGCCATCAGTGGGTTGCCAGGGGGCAATGAAAAACTGTTTTTT	CAISGLPGGNEKLFF	TRBD1	TRBV10-3	TRBJ1-4	.
TGTGCCAGCAGTCCCGGGACATCAACGGGGCTATACAATGAGCAGTTCTTC	CASSPGTSTGLYNEQFF	.	TRBV25-1	TRBJ2-1	.
TGCGCCAGCAGCTTGGACGGCTATAGCAATCAGCCCCAGCATTTT	CASSLDGYSNQPQHF	.	TRBV5-1	TRBJ1-5	.
TGTGCCAGCAGGGCTAGCGGGGGTGCCTACGAGCAGTACTTC	CASRASGGAYEQYF	TRBD2	TRBV6-1	TRBJ2-7	.
TGTGCCAGCAGCTTAGGACAGGGCTATGGCTACACCTTC	CASSLGQGYGYTF	TRBD1	TRBV11-2	TRBJ1-2	.
TGTGCCAGCAGCTTTTCCCACAGCAACAATGAGCAGTTCTTC	CASSFSHSNNEQFF	.	TRBV7-8	TRBJ2-1	few
TGTGCCAGCACCGGGGGTAGACAGGGAATAGGAGGCACTGAAGCTTTCTTT	CASTGGRQGIGGTEAFF	TRBD1	TRBV2	TRBJ1-1	.
TGTGCCAGCAGCAGCGGGACGAAGCAAGAGACCCAGTACTTC	CASSSGTKQETQYF	TRBD2	TRBV11-3	TRBJ2-5	.
TGTGCCAGCAGTCCCGGGACAGCGAATAACTATGGCTACACCTTC	CASSPGTANNYGYTF	TRBD1	TRBV27	TRBJ1-2	.
TGTGCCAGCAGCGTAGCGGGACAAAGCTCCTACGAGCAGTACTTC	CASSVAGQSSYEQYF	.	TRBV9	TRBJ2-7	.
TGTGCCAGTAGTATAGATAGGGCCAGGGACTATGGCTACACCTTC	CASSIDRARDYGYTF	.	TRBV19	TRBJ1-2	.
TGTGCCAGCAGCTTAGTCGGCGGGGGGGCCTCCTACGAGCAGTACTTC	CASSLVGGGASYEQYF	TRBD2	TRBV11-3	TRBJ2-7	.
TGTGCCAGCAGCTTCGGTCTCGGGAGAACTGAAGCTTTCTTT	CASSFGLGRTEAFF	.	TRBV7-2	TRBJ1-1	.
TGTGCCAGCAGCTTAGCATCCAGGGGGAGTTACTACGAGCAGTACTTC	CASSLASRGSYYEQYF	TRBD1	TRBV7-2	TRBJ2-7	.
TGTGCCTCCTCGGGTACGGCAAATCAGCCCCAGCATTTT	CASSGTANQPQHF	.	TRBV19	TRBJ1-5	.
TGTGCCAGCTCACCAGGGACAGCCCGAGAGACCCAGTACTTC	CASSPGTARETQYF	TRBD1	TRBV18	TRBJ2-5	once
TGTGCCAGCAGCCAAGATCTGGCGGGGACAGATACGCAGTATTTT	CASSQDLAGTDTQYF	.	TRBV4-2	TRBJ2-3	.
TGTGCCAGCAGTGCGACAGCGGGAGTGAGCACCGGGGAGCTGTTTTTT	CASSATAGVSTGELFF	TRBD2	TRBV6-4	TRBJ2-2	.
TGTGCCAGCAACCGTTTAGCGGGGTTCACAGATACGCAGTATTTT	CASNRLAGFTDTQYF	TRBD2	TRBV9	TRBJ2-3	.
TGTGCCAGCACCCCGACGCGTGTAAAGAACACTGAAGCTTTCTTT	CASTPTRVKNTEAFF	.	TRBV7-8	TRBJ1-1	.
TGTGCCAGCTCCAGGACGGATAAATACAATGAGCAGTTCTTC	CASSRTDKYNEQFF	.	TRBV6-1	TRBJ2-1	.
TGTGCCTGGACCGGGACAGGGGGTTCACCCCTCCACTTT	CAWTGTGGSPLHF	TRBD1	TRBV30	TRBJ1-6	.
TGTGCCAGCAGCGTAGCTAACCAAGAGACCCAGTACTTC	CASSVANQETQYF	.	TRBV9	TRBJ2-5	.
TGTGCCAGCCAAGGGGGGCGCGGGTATGGCTACACCTTC	CASQGGRGYGYTF	.	TRBV5-6	TRBJ1-2	.
TGTGCCAGCCCCCGGACGGGTTTCTATGGCTACACCTTC	CASPRTGFYGYTF	.	TRBV6-5	TRBJ1-2	.
TGTGCCAGCAGCCAAGATCATGGGGCAGACACTGAAGCTTTCTTT	CASSQDHGADTEAFF	.	TRBV14	TRBJ1-1	.
TGTGCCAGCAGCCGGACAGGGACCGGGGAGCTGTTTTTT	CASSRTGTGELFF	TRBD1	TRBV7-2	TRBJ2-2	.
TGTGCCAGCGGACTAGACAGGGGGCTTCAGCCCCAGCATTTT	CASGLDRGLQPQHF	TRBD1	TRBV27	TRBJ1-5	.
TGTGCCACCAGCAGACCCTCGTGGGAGGTTAATGTTGAAAAACTGTTTTTT	CATSRPSWEVNVEKLFF	.	TRBV15	TRBJ1-4	once
TGTGCCAGCAGTTTGGGGAACTATGGCTACACCTTC	CASSLGNYGYTF	.	TRBV28	TRBJ1-2	.
TGTGCCAGTAGCCCATCATCTGGACAGGGGGCTCTGGGCTACACCTTC	CASSPSSGQGALGYTF	TRBD1	TRBV19	TRBJ1-2	once
TGTGCCAGCAGCGTAGCAATCGGGCCGGGGCAGCCCCAGCATTTT	CASSVAIGPGQPQHF	.	TRBV9	TRBJ1-5	.
TGTGCCAGCAGTTTGACCAGCGCGAACACCGGGGAGCTGTTTTTT	CASSLTSANTGELFF	.	TRBV28	TRBJ2-2	.
TGTGCCAGCAGCTTAATTCGGAATAATTCACCCCTCCACTTT	CASSLIRNNSPLHF	.	TRBV11-2	TRBJ1-6	once
TGCGCCAGCAGTCAGCTTGGCAATCAGCCCCAGCATTTT	CASSQLGNQPQHF	.	TRBV5-1	TRBJ1-5	.
TGTGCCAGCAGTGGTAGACCCGGGAATCAGCCCCAGCATTTT	CASSGRPGNQPQHF	.	TRBV25-1	TRBJ1-5	once
TGTGCCAGCTCACGAGAGTTAAGTGGGGGCACAGATACGCAGTATTTT	CASSRELSGGTDTQYF	.	TRBV18	TRBJ2-3	.